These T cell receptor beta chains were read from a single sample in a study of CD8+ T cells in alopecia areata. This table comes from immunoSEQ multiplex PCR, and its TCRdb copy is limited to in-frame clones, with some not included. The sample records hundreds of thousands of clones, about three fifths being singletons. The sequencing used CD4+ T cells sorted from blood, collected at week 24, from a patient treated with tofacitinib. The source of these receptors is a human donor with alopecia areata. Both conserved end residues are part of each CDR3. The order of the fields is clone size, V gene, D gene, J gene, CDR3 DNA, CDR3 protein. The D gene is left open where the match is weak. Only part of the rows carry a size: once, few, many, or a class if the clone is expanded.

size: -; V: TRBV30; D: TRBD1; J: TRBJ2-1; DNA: TGTGCCTGGAGTGTACAGGGGGCAAGTGAGCAGTTCTTC; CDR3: CAWSVQGASEQFF
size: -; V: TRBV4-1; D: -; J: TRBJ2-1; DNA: TGCGCCAGCAGCCACCACTCCGGGATCCGCAATGAGCAGTTCTTC; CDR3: CASSHHSGIRNEQFF
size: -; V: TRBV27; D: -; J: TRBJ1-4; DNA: TGTGCTAGCTGGGGGGCGAATACAACTAATGAAAAACTGTTTTTT; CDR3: CASWGANTTNEKLFF
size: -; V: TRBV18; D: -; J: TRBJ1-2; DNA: TGTGCCAGCTCACCATCGGCAGGGGAGAACTATGGCTACACCTTC; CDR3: CASSPSAGENYGYTF
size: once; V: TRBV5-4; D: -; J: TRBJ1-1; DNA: TGTGCCAGCAGCCCTAGGGGGGGGAACACTGAAGCTTTCTTT; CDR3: CASSPRGGNTEAFF
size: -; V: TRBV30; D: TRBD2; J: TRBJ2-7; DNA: TGTGCCTGGAGGGGGGGGTTCACGACGTCCGAGCAGTACTTC; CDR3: CAWRGGFTTSEQYF
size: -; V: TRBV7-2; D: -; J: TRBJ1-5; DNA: TGTGCCAGCAGAGGATCAGGGGAGATTCAGCCCCAGCATTTT; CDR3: CASRGSGEIQPQHF
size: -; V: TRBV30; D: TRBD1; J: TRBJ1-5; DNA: TGTGCCTGGAGTGACCTGACAGGGAGCAATCAGCCCCAGCATTTT; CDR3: CAWSDLTGSNQPQHF
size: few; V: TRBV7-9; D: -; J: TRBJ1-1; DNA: TGTGCCAGCAGCTCAAGGTTAGGGAACACTGAAGCTTTCTTT; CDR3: CASSSRLGNTEAFF
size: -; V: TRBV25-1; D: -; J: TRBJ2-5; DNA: TGTGCCAGCGGTACTACAGGATGGGAGACCCAGTACTTC; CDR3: CASGTTGWETQYF
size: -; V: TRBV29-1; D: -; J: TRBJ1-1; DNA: TGCAGCGTTGAGCGCCCACTGAACACTGAAGCTTTCTTT; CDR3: CSVERPLNTEAFF
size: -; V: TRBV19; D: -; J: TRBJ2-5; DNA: TGTGCCAGTAGTATAGAGCGGGGCAGGGAGACCCAGTACTTC; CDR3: CASSIERGRETQYF
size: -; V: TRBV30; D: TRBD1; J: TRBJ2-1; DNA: TGTGCCTGCGGACAGGGGACTACGACAGGTGAGCAGTTCTTC; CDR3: CACGQGTTTGEQFF
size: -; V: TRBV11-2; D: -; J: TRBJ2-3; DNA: TGTGCCAGCAGCTTCGCGGGGCAAGATACGCAGTATTTT; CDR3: CASSFAGQDTQYF
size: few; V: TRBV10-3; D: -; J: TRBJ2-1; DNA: TGTGCCATCAGTGACGTCTATGAGCAGTTCTTC; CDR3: CAISDVYEQFF
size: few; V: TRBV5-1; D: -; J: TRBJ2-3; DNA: TGCGCCAGCAGGGATCGGGTTAGCACAGATACGCAGTATTTT; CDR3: CASRDRVSTDTQYF